This T cell receptor beta chain was profiled in a study of blood T cell repertoires in COVID-19. Overall study: The samples span acute and convalescent COVID-19 from the United States, Italy and Spain.

Deletions cut 7 bases from V and 3 bases from J, with 13 bases between. Germline V gene data show CDR1 as SNHLY and CDR2 as FYNNEI. The CDR3 runs 13 residues. In the original processing: Amplification of reference gene primers was used by the study to estimate nucleated cell counts. The table came from immunoSEQ multiplex PCR; TCRdb's copy has only in-frame clones and leaves some out. The V and J calls and clone size were taken over from that table, and D and trimming were inferred from the DNA. The profile covers 65,000 to 70,000 clones, with around 82% appearing a single time and about 16% taken by the ten largest.

The chain combines TRBV2 with TRBJ2-7; tentative D call: TRBD2 (7 bases). The material sequenced was peripheral blood. This clonotype was obtained from a man at least 80 years old with active COVID-19. The CDR3: CASKGGGFYEQYF. The CDR3 region has the DNA TGTGCCAGCAAGGGGGGGGGTTTCTACGAGCAGTACTTC.